Listed here is a single TCR beta chain. Repertoires were generated with immunoSEQ multiplex PCR, while TCRdb's copy carries only in-frame clones and drops some. The sample holds some 140,000 clones; roughly three quarters are singletons and the top ten take 4% to 5%. This entry belongs to a study of blood T cell repertoires in COVID-19. At the level of the study: Sample material is recorded as cDNA or gDNA derived from T cells, B-cell-depleted T cells, or PBMCs.

While infection was still active, Seattle patients were enrolled and then followed longitudinally. CDR3 length equals 16 residues. Deletions cut 3 bases from V and 0 bases from J, with 12 bases between. Per the germline V gene, CDR1 is SGHTA and CDR2 is FQGNSA. The TCR comes from a woman in her 70s with COVID-19, enrolled during active disease. The chain has TRBV7-2 and TRBJ2-1, with D maybe TRBD2 (6 bases). Sequencing was carried out using peripheral blood. In DNA form, the CDR3 reads TGTGCCAGCAGCTTGTTAGCGGCAAGCTCCTACAATGAGCAGTTCTTC. This gives the protein CASSLLAASSYNEQFF.